The source of this TCR beta chain is a study of cytomegalovirus exposure and HLA in healthy donors. In the study overall: Early release data held around 82 million unique TCRs from HLA-typed donors.

Study-level results: A later analysis associated about 18,000 TCR beta sequences with HLA alleles at a 0.05 false discovery rate. Presence/absence analyses assumed roughly uniform sequencing depth across donors.

In the PCR, 60 Vbeta and 13 Jbeta primers were used. TCRdb keeps only in-frame clones here, not all; method: immunoSEQ multiplex PCR. The sample has 150,000 to 200,000 clones; 80% are singletons. A word on this clone: Its antigen is not known.

V lost 5 bases to trimming and J lost 2 bases; unmatched junction nucleotides: 14. This CDR3 contains 17 residues. CDR1 and CDR2 (germline): PRHDT, FYEKMQ (reference sequence). The sequence was obtained from a man in his thirties or forties in good health and CMV-seropositive. This chain connects TRBV13 to TRBJ1-1; 7 nucleotides line up with TRBD1. The sequencing sample was made of PBMCs. CDR3 nucleotide sequence: TGTGCCAGCAGCCCCGAAAACGTGGGACAGAAAAACACTGAAGCTTTCTTT. Translated: CASSPENVGQKNTEAFF.